This T cell receptor (beta chain) was sequenced in a study of blood T cell repertoires in COVID-19. This CDR3 is 16 amino acids long. Assay: immunoSEQ multiplex PCR; the TCRdb copy retains only in-frame clones and omits some. The sample includes roughly 100,000 clones, roughly 88% of them seen just once. The TCR originated in a man aged 18-30 years with COVID-19, enrolled during active disease. The chain links TRBV12-2 to TRBJ1-1; the D call of TRBD1 is as the table states it, not checked on the DNA. TRBV12-2 is labeled a pseudogene. The source material was peripheral blood. The CDR3: CASRTYDRGPSPRAFF. The CDR3 region has the DNA TGTGCAAGTCGCACATACGACAGGGGACCGTCCCCTCGGGCTTTCTTT.